This TCR beta chain emerged from a study of blood T cell repertoires in COVID-19. Study-wide context: Italy, Spain and the United States were the sources of the convalescent and acute COVID-19 samples. In each case, the material was cDNA or gDNA derived from T cells, B-cell-depleted T cells, or PBMCs.

Per the original methods: Amplified reference gene primers provided the basis for estimating nucleated cell counts. The table came from immunoSEQ multiplex PCR; TCRdb's copy has only in-frame clones and leaves some out. The D gene and trimming were derived from the DNA, and the V and J assignments and clone size from that table. The sample yields roughly 250,000 clones, around 89% seen once. Looked up from germline, CDR1 is MDHEN and CDR2 is SYDVKM. V was shortened by 4 bases and J by 5 bases, with 12 bases between the two germline ends. The CDR3 totals 13 residues. Sequencing input: peripheral blood. The sequence came from a man under 40 with acute or convalescent COVID-19. J is TRBJ2-7 and V is TRBV28; weak D call: TRBD1 (6 bases). For the CDR3, the DNA is TGTGCCAGCAGTTCCGGGACAAAGAACGAGCAGTACTTC. It is translated as CASSSGTKNEQYF.